Below, 13 T cell receptor beta chains from the same sample are listed, as sequenced in a study of blood T cell repertoires in COVID-19. The protocol was immunoSEQ multiplex PCR, while the TCRdb copy is restricted to in-frame clones and leaves out a portion. The sample lists about 170,000 clones, around four fifths occurring once. Sequences were obtained from peripheral blood. Receptors were obtained from a woman between 65 and 79 years old who had recovered from COVID-19.

The J gene is TRBJ2-4, the V gene TRBV5-1; tentative D call: TRBD1 (6 bases). Trimming stripped 7 bases from V and 3 bases from J, with 8 bases between. This CDR3 region has 12 residues. In germline, CDR1 is SGHRS, CDR2 YFSETQ. CDR3 in amino acids: CASGDNKNIQYF. The DNA of the CDR3 is TGCGCCAGCGGGGACAACAAAAACATTCAGTACTTC.

J is TRBJ2-5 and V is TRBV19; TRBD1 aligns across 9 bases. Germline values: CDR1 LNHDA, CDR2 SQIVND (reference sequence). The CDR3 extends over 13 amino acids. V was pared by 6 bases and J by 4 bases, with 3 bases of the junction left unmatched. The CDR3 DNA reads TGTGCCAGTAGCCGGACAGGGGCAGAGACCCAGTACTTC. Translation: CASSRTGAETQYF.

The chain carries TRBV28 and TRBJ2-5; D unclear. The CDR3 runs 12 residues. Germline V gene lookup returns CDR1 MDHEN and CDR2 SYDVKM. V was pared by 5 bases and J by 4 bases, with 8 bases between. This CDR3 reads CASSLVGETQYF. In nucleotides, the CDR3 is TGTGCCAGCAGTCTAGTCGGAGAGACCCAGTACTTC.

This chain connects TRBV5-4 to TRBJ1-2; perhaps TRBD1 as D (5 bases). Per the germline V gene, CDR1 is SGHNT and CDR2 is YYREEE (reference sequence). Trimming took off 4 bases at V and 8 bases at J, with 15 bases between the two ends. The CDR3 is made up of 13 amino acids. The CDR3 here is CASSPWGERGYTF. The CDR3 coding sequence is TGTGCCAGCAGCCCCTGGGGCGAACGGGGCTACACCTTC.

J is TRBJ1-6 and V is TRBV1. TRBV1 is listed as a pseudogene. The CDR3 loop spans 10 amino acids. The CDR3 DNA follows: TGCACCCCCTCTGACTGTGTCCTCCACTTT. Translating gives CTPSDCVLHF.

The chain links TRBV18 to TRBJ1-5; the D gene is possibly TRBD1 (5 bases). Looked up from germline, CDR1 is KGHSH and CDR2 is LQKENI. The CDR3 is 14 amino acids. V was pared by 6 bases and J by 0 bases, with 9 bases between. The CDR3 loop is CASSGGFSNQPQHF. CDR3 coding DNA: TGTGCCAGCTCGGGGGGGTTTAGCAATCAGCCCCAGCATTTT.

The gene calls are TRBV29-1 and TRBJ1-2; the D gene is possibly TRBD1 (5 bases). The CDR3 has 13 residues. The germline V gene has CDR1 SQVTM and CDR2 ANQGSEA. V lost 5 bases and J 5 bases, leaving 15 bases between the germline ends. The CDR3 loop reads CSVLYGGVYGYTF. The CDR3 nucleotides are TGCAGCGTTCTATATGGAGGGGTATATGGCTACACCTTC.

This sequence joins TRBV5-4 and TRBJ2-7; 13 nucleotides align to TRBD2. The germline CDR1 and CDR2 sequences are SGHNT and YYREEE (reference sequence). CDR3 length: 15 amino acids. J was trimmed by 5 bases and V by 4 bases; bases with no gene match: 6. CDR3 loop: CASSPGTSGTHEQYF. As DNA, the CDR3 is TGTGCCAGCAGCCCCGGGACTAGCGGGACCCACGAGCAGTACTTC.

The chain uses TRBV7-3 and TRBJ1-1; D is perhaps TRBD1 (5 bases). Germline-derived CDR1 and CDR2 are SGHTA and FQGTGA. This CDR3 spans 14 amino acids. V was clipped by 2 bases and J by 1 base, with 8 bases between them. CDR3 nucleotide sequence: TGTGCCAGCAGCTTACAGGGTGGGAACACTGAAGCTTTCTTT. This encodes CASSLQGGNTEAFF.

The chain links TRBV28 to TRBJ2-7; 9 bases align to TRBD1. Losses at the gene ends were 7 bases for V and 12 bases for J; bases not matched to a gene: 13. In germline, CDR1 is MDHEN, CDR2 SYDVKM. This CDR3 spans 13 amino acids. The CDR3 loop reads CASTAPHRGQPYF. CDR3 nucleotide sequence: TGTGCCAGCACCGCCCCCCACAGGGGGCAGCCGTACTTC.

This clone has more than one count but fewer than ten. This chain links TRBV25-1 with TRBJ2-3, with D possibly being TRBD1 (6 bases). The CDR3 sequence is 16 residues long. Germline CDR1 is MGHDK and CDR2 is SYGVNS. V was pared by 5 bases and J by 1 base, with 16 bases between. CDR3 DNA: TGTGCCAGCAGTCCGATAGGGGGTTATCGCACAGATACGCAGTATTTT. It is translated as CASSPIGGYRTDTQYF.

The chain combines TRBV4-3 with TRBJ2-1; D is uncertain. CDR1 is LGHNA and CDR2 is YSLEER in the germline V gene. The CDR3 consists of 15 residues. V shed 0 bases and J shed 2 bases, with 8 bases lying between them. The CDR3 loop is CASSQDGRPYNEQFF. CDR3 in DNA: TGCGCCAGCAGCCAAGATGGGCGACCCTACAATGAGCAGTTCTTC.

This clone was recorded only once. Here the CDR3 reads CASSPGLAGMGYEQYF. The DNA for the CDR3 is TGTGCCAGCTCACCAGGACTAGCGGGAATGGGCTACGAGCAGTACTTC. The V call is TRBV18, the J call TRBJ2-7, with 12 bases lining up with TRBD2. The V and J ends lost 2 bases and 3 bases, in that order; junction bases with no gene match: 5. Germline loops: CDR1 KGHSH, CDR2 LQKENI. The CDR3 covers 16 residues.